The clone carrying this T cell receptor beta chain was seen a few times. The CDR3 consists of 15 residues. Germline values: CDR1 SGHNT, CDR2 YYREEE (reference sequence). Trimming removed 4 bases from V and 2 bases from J; junction bases left unmatched: 2. The table came from immunoSEQ multiplex PCR; TCRdb's copy has only in-frame clones and leaves some out. This table has about 51,000 clones, roughly 77% appearing once. This entry comes from a study of radiotherapy plus CTLA-4 blockade in lung cancer. This TCR was sampled from a human donor with non-small cell lung cancer who had a complete response to radiotherapy plus ipilimumab. The genes are TRBV5-4 and TRBJ2-5, with 13 bases fitting TRBD2. This material consisted of peripheral blood, taken from a patient treated with radiotherapy plus ipilimumab. CDR3: CASSLGLAGQETQYF. For the CDR3, the DNA is TGTGCCAGCAGCCTGGGACTAGCGGGACAAGAGACCCAGTACTTC.